The entry below describes one T cell receptor (beta chain). The sample comes from a study of blood T cell repertoires in COVID-19. About the research overall: Samples came from the United States, Italy and Spain, spanning acute and convalescent COVID-19. In each case, the material was cDNA or gDNA derived from T cells, B-cell-depleted T cells, or PBMCs.

Original analysis: Cell counts per sample came from amplifying reference gene primers. Assay: immunoSEQ multiplex PCR; the TCRdb copy retains only in-frame clones and omits some. The V and J calls and clone size come from that table; D and trimming were worked out from the DNA. The data hold tens of thousands of clones, with just over 90% observed a single time. This CDR3 has 13 residues. V lost 9 bases to trimming and J lost 9 bases; unmatched junction nucleotides: 5. CDR1 and CDR2 (germline): ENHRY, SYGVKD. The receptor's source is a human donor in a cohort sampled during active COVID-19. This chain uses TRBV10-3 with TRBJ2-1; 13 positions agree with TRBD2. Sequenced: peripheral blood. The CDR3 loop is CAITSGRVSEQFF. The CDR3, as DNA: TGTGCCATTACTAGCGGGAGGGTTAGTGAGCAGTTCTTC.